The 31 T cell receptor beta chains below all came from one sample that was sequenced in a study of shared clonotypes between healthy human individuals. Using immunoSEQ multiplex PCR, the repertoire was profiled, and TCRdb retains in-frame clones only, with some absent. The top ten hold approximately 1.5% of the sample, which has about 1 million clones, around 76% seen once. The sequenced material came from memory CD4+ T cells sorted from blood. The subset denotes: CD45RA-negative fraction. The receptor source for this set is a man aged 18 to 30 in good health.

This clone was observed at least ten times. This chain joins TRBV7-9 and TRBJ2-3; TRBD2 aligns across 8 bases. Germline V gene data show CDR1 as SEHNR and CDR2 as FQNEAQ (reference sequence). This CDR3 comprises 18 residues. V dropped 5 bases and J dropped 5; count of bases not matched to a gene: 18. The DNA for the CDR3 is TGTGCCAGCAGCCCCGCTCATAGCGGGGAGCCCCCTGGAGATACGCAGTATTTT. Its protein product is CASSPAHSGEPPGDTQYF.

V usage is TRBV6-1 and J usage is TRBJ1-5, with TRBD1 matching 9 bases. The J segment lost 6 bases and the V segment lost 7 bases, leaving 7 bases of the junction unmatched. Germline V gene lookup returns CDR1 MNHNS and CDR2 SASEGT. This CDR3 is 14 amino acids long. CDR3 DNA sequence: TGTGCCAGCATAGAAACAGGGGGCTCTCAGCCCCAGCATTTT. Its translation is CASIETGGSQPQHF.

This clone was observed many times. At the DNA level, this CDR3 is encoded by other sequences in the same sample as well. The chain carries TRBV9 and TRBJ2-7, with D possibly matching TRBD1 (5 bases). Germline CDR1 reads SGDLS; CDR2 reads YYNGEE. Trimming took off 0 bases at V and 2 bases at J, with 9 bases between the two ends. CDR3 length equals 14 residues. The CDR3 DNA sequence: TGTGCCAGCAGCGTAGTAGACAGTGCCTACGAGCAGTACTTC. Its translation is CASSVVDSAYEQYF.

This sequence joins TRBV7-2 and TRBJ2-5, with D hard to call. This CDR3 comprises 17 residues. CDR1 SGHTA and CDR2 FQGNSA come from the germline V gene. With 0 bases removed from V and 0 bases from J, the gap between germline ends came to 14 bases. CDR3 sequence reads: CASSLALAVYHQETQYF. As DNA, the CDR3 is TGTGCCAGCAGCTTAGCTCTGGCGGTGTACCACCAAGAGACCCAGTACTTC.

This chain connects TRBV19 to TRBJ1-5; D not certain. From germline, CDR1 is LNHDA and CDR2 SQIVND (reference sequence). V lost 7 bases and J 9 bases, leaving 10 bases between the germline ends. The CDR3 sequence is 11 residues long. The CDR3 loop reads CASTSQGPQHF. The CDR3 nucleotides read TGTGCCAGTACCTCTCAAGGGCCCCAGCATTTT. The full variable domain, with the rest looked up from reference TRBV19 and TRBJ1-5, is DGGITQSPKYLFRKEGQNVTLSCEQNLNHDAMYWYRQDPGQGLRLIYYSQIVNDFQKGDIAEGYSVSREKKESFPLTVTSAQKNPTAFYLCASTSQGPQHFGDGTRLSIL.

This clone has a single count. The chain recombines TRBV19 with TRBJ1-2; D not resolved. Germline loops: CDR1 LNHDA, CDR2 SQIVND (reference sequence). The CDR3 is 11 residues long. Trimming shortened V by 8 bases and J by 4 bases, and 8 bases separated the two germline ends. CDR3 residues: CASHNLYGYTF. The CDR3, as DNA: TGTGCCAGTCATAACCTCTATGGCTACACCTTC.

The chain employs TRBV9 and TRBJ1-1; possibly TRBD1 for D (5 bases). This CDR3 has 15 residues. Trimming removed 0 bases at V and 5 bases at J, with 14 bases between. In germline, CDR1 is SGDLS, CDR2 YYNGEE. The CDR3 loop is CASSVGTRWGTEAFF. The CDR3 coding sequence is TGTGCCAGCAGCGTAGGGACGCGTTGGGGGACTGAAGCTTTCTTT.

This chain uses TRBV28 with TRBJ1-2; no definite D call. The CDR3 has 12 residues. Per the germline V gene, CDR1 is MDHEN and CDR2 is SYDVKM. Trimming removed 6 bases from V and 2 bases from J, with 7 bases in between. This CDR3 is CASRILNYGYTF. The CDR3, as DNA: TGTGCCAGCAGAATTTTAAACTATGGCTACACCTTC.

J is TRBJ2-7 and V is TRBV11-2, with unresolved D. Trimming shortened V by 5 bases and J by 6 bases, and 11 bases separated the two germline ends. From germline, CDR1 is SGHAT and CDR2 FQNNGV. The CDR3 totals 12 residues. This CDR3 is CASSHGAAEQYF. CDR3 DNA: TGTGCCAGCAGCCACGGTGCCGCCGAGCAGTACTTC.

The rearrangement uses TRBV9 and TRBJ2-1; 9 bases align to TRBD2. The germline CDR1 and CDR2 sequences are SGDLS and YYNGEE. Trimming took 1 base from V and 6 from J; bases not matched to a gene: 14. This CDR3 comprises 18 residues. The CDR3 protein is CASSVTLLSAGGPNEQFF. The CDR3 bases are TGTGCCAGCAGCGTAACCCTTCTAAGCGCGGGAGGGCCCAATGAGCAGTTCTTC.

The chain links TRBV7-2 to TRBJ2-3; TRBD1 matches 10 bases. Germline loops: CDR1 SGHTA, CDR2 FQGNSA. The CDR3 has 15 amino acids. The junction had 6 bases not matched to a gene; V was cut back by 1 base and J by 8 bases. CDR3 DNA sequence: TGTGCCAGCAGCTTAGGACAGGGGGCAAGAACTACGCAGTATTTT. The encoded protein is CASSLGQGARTTQYF.

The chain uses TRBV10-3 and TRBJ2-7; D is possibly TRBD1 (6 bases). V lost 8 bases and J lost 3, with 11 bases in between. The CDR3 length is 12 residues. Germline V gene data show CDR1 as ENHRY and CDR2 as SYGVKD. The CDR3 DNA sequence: TGTGCCATCGGAGGACAGCTCTACGAGCAGTACTTC. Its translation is CAIGGQLYEQYF.

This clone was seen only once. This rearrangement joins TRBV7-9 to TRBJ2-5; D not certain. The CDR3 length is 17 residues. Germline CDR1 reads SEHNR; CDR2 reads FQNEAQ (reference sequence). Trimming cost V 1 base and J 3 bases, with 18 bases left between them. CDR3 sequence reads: CASSLGRISLSEETQYF. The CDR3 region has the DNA TGTGCCAGCAGCTTAGGACGCATCTCCCTAAGTGAAGAGACCCAGTACTTC.

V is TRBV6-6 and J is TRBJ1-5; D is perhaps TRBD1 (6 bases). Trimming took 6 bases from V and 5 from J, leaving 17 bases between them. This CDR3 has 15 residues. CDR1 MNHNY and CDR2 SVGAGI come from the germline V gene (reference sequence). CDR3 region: CASSYRTVGDQPQHF. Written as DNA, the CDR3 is TGTGCCAGCAGCTATCGGACAGTGGGGGATCAGCCCCAGCATTTT.

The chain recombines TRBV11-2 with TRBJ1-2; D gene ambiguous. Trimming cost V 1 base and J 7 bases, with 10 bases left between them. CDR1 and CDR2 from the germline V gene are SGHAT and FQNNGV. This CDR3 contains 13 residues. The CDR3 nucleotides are TGTGCCAGCAGCTTAGTAGTTGGGAGTGGCTACACCTTC. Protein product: CASSLVVGSGYTF.

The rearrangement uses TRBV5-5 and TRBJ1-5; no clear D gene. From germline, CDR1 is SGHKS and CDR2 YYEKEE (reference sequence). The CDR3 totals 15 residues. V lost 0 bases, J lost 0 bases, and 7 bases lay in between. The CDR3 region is CASSLGQSSNQPQHF. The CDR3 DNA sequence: TGTGCCAGCAGCTTGGGCCAGTCTAGCAATCAGCCCCAGCATTTT.

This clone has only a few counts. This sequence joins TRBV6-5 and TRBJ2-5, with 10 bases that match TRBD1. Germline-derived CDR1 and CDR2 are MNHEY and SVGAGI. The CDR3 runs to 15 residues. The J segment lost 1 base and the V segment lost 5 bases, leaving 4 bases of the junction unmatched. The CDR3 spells CASSRQGAAQETQYF. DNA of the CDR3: TGTGCCAGCAGTAGACAGGGGGCCGCCCAAGAGACCCAGTACTTC.

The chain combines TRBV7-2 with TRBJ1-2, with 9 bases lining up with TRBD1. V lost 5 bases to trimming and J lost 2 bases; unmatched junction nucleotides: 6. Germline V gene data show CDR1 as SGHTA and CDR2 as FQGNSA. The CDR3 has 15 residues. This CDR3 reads CASSPRTGENYGYTF. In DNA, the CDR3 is TGTGCCAGCAGCCCCCGGACAGGGGAAAACTATGGCTACACCTTC.

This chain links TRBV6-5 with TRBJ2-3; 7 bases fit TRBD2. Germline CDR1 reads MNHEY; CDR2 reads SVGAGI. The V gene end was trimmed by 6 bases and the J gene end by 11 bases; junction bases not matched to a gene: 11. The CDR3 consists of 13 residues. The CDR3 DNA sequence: TGTGCCAGCAGGCCGAGTCCGAGCGGGGAGCAGTATTTT. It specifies CASRPSPSGEQYF.

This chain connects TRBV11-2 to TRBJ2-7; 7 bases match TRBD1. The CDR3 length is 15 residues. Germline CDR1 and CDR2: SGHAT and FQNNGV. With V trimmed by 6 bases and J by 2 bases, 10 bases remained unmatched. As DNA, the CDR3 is TGTGCCAGCAGACCACCCGGGACAGTAACCTACGAGCAGTACTTC. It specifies CASRPPGTVTYEQYF.

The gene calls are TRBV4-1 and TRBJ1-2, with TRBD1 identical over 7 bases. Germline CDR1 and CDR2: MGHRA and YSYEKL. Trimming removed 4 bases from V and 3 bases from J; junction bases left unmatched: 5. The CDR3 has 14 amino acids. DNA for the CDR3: TGCGCCAGCAGCCCAGGGGGGTTCGACTATGGCTACACCTTC. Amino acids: CASSPGGFDYGYTF.

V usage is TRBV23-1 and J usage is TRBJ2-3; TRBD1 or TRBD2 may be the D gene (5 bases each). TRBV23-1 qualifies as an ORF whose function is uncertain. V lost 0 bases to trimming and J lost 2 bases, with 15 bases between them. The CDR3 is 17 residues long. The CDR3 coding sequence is TGCGCCAGCAGTCAATCTAAGTGGGACCGCTACACAGATACGCAGTATTTT. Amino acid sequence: CASSQSKWDRYTDTQYF.

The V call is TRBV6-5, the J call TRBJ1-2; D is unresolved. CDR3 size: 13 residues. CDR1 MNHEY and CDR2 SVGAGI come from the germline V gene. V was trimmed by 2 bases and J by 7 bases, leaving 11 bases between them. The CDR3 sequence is CASSYPGDGGYTF. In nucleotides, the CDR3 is TGTGCCAGCAGTTACCCCGGGGATGGTGGCTACACCTTC.

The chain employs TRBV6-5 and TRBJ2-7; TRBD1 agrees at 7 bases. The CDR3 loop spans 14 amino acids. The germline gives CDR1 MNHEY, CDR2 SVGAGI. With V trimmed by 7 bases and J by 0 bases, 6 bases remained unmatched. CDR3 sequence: CASTRDSNSYEQYF. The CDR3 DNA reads TGTGCCAGCACCCGGGACAGCAACTCCTACGAGCAGTACTTC.

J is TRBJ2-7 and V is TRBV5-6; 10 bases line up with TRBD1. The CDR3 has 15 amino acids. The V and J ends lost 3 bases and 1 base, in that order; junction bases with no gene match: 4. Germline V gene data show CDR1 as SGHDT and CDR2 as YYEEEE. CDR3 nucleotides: TGTGCCAGCAGCTCCGCGGGACAGGGGTCCTACGAGCAGTACTTC. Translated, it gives CASSSAGQGSYEQYF.

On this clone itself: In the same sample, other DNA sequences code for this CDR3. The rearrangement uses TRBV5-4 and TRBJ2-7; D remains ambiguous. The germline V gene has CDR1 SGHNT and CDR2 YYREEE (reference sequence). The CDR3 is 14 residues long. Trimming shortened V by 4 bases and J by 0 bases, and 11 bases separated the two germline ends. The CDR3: CASSLDRYSYEQYF. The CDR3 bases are TGTGCCAGCAGCCTCGACCGGTACTCCTACGAGCAGTACTTC.

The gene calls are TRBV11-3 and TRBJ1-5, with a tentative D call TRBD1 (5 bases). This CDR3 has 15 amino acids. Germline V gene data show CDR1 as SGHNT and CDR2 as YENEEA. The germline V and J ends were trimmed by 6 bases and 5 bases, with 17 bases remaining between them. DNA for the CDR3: TGTGCCAGCAGTCGAGTGAGGGGAAAGGATCAGCCCCAGCATTTT. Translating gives CASSRVRGKDQPQHF. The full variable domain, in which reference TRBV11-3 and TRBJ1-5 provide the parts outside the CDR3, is EAGVVQSPRYKIIEKKQPVAFWCNPISGHNTLYWYLQNLGQGPELLIRYENEEAVDDSQLPKDRFSAERLKGVDSTLKIQPAELGDSAVYLCASSRVRGKDQPQHFGDGTRLSIL.

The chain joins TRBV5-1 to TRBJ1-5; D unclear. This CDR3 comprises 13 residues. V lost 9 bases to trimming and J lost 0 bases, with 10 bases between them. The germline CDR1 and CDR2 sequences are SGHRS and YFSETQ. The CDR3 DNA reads TGCGCCACCTCGGTAGATAGCAATCAGCCCCAGCATTTT. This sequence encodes CATSVDSNQPQHF.

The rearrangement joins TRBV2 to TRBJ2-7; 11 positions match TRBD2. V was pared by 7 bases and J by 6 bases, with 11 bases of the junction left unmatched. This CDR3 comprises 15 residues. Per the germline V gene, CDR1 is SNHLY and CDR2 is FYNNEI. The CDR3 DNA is TGTGCCAGCAAACCGACTAGCGGGGCTCCTGGCGAGCAGTACTTC. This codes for CASKPTSGAPGEQYF.

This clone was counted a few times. CDR3 residues: CASSSPGRTEAFF. The CDR3 DNA sequence: TGCGCCAGCAGCTCGCCCGGTCGCACTGAAGCTTTCTTT. This chain links TRBV5-1 with TRBJ1-1; D remains unclear. Trimming pared 3 bases from V and 4 bases from J, leaving 10 bases between. CDR1 and CDR2 from the germline V gene are SGHRS and YFSETQ. The CDR3 has 13 amino acids.

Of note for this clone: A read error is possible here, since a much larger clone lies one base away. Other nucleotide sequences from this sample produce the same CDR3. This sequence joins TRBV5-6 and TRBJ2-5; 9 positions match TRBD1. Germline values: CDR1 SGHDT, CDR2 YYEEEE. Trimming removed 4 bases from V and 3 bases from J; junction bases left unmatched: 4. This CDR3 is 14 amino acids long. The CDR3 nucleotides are TGTGCCAGCAGCCCGGGACAGGGCAAAGAGACCCAGTACTTC. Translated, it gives CASSPGQGKETQYF.